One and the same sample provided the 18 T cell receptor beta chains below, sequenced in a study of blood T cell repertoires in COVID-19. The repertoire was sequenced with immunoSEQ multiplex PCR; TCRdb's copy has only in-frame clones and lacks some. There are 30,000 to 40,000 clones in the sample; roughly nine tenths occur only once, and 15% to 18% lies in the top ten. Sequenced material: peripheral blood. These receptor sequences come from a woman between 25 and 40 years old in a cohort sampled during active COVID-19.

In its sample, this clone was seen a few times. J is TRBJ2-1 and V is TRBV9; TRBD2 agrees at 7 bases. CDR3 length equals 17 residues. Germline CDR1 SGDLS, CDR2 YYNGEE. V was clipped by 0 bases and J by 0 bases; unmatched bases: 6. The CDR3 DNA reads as TGTGCCAGCAGCGTAGCACTCGGCGGGAGCTCCTACAATGAGCAGTTCTTC. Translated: CASSVALGGSSYNEQFF.

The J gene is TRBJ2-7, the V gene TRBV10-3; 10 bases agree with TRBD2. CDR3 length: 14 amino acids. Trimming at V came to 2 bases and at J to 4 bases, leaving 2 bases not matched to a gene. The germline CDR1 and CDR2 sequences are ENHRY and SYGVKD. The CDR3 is CAISEGLAEYEQYF. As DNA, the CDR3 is TGTGCCATCAGTGAGGGACTAGCGGAATACGAGCAGTACTTC.

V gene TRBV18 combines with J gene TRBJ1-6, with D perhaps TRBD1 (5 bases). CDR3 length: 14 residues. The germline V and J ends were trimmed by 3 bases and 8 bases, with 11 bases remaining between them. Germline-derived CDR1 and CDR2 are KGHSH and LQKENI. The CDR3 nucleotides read TGTGCCAGCTCACCGGGGCTGGCAGATTCACCCCTCCACTTT. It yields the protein CASSPGLADSPLHF.

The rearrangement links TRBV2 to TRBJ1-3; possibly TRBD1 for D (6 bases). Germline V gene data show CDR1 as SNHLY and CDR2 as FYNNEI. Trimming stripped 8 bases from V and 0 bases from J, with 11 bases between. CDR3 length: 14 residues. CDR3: CASLGTISGNTIYF. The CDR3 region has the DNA TGTGCCAGCCTTGGGACAATCTCTGGAAACACCATATATTTT. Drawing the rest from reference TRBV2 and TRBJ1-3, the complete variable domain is EPEVTQTPSHQVTQMGQEVILRCVPISNHLYFYWYRQILGQKVEFLVSFYNNEISEKSEIFDDQFSVERPDGSNFTLKIRSTKLEDSAMYFCASLGTISGNTIYFGEGSWLTVV.

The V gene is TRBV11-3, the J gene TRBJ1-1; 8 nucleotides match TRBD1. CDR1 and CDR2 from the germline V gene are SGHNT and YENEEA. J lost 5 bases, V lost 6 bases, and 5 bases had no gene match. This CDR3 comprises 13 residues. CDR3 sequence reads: CASRKQGDTEAFF. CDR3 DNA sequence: TGTGCCAGCAGGAAACAGGGGGATACTGAAGCTTTCTTT. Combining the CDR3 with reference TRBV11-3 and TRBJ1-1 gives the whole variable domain EAGVVQSPRYKIIEKKQPVAFWCNPISGHNTLYWYLQNLGQGPELLIRYENEEAVDDSQLPKDRFSAERLKGVDSTLKIQPAELGDSAVYLCASRKQGDTEAFFGQGTRLTVV.

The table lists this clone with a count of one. CDR3 amino acids: CASSSPGLGSYNEQFF. CDR3 coding DNA: TGTGCCAGTAGTTCGCCCGGACTAGGGTCGTACAATGAGCAGTTCTTC. The chain joins TRBV19 to TRBJ2-1; 7 nucleotides match TRBD2. CDR3 length: 16 amino acids. Looked up from germline, CDR1 is LNHDA and CDR2 is SQIVND (reference sequence). V was pared by 5 bases and J by 4 bases, with 11 bases of the junction left unmatched.

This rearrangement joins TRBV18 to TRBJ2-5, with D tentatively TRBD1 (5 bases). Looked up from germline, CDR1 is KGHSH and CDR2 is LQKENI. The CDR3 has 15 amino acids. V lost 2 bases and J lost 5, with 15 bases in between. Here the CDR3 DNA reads TGTGCCAGCTCACCAACGTCTCAGGGTAGGGAGACCCAGTACTTC. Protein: CASSPTSQGRETQYF. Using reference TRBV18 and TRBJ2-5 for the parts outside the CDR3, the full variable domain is NAGVMQNPRHLVRRRGQEARLRCSPMKGHSHVYWYRQLPEEGLKFMVYLQKENIIDESGMPKERFSAEFPKEGPSILRIQQVVRGDSAAYFCASSPTSQGRETQYFGPGTRLLVL.

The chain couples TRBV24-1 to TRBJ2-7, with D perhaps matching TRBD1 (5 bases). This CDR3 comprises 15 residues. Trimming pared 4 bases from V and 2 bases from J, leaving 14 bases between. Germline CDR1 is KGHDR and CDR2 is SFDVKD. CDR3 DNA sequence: TGTGCCACCAGTGACCCACGCGGACAAACCTACGAGCAGTACTTC. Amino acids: CATSDPRGQTYEQYF.

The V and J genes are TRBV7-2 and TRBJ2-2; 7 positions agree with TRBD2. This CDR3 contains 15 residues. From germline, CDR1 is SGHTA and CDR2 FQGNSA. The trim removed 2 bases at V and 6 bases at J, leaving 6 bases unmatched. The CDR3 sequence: CASSLIGGRPGELFF. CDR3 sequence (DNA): TGTGCCAGCAGCTTAATCGGGGGGAGGCCCGGGGAGCTGTTTTTT. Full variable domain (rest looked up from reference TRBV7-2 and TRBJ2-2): GAGVSQSPSNKVTEKGKDVELRCDPISGHTALYWYRQSLGQGLEFLIYFQGNSAPDKSGLPSDRFSAERTGGSVSTLTIQRTQQEDSAVYLCASSLIGGRPGELFFGEGSRLTVL.

The CDR3 loop is CASSEKREGSRKNIQYF. CDR3 nucleotides: TGTGCCAGCAGTGAAAAAAGGGAGGGGTCGAGAAAAAACATTCAGTACTTC. The chain carries TRBV6-1 and TRBJ2-4, with 7 bases aligning to TRBD2. The germline gives CDR1 MNHNS, CDR2 SASEGT. V lost 2 bases, J lost 4 bases, and 11 bases stayed unmatched. This CDR3 has 17 amino acids.

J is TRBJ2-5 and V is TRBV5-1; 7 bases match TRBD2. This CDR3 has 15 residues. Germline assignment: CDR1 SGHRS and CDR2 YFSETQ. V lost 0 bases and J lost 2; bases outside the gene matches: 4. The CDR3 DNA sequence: TGCGCCAGCAGCTTGGGGACTAGTTGGCAAGAGACCCAGTACTTC. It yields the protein CASSLGTSWQETQYF.

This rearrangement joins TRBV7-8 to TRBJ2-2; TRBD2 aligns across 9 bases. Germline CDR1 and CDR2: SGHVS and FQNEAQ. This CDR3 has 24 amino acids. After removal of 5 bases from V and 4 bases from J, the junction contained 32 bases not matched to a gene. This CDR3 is CASSPNEGGWYGREGPPSTGELFF. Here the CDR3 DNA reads TGTGCCAGCAGCCCTAATGAGGGGGGTTGGTACGGGCGGGAGGGCCCCCCGAGCACCGGGGAGCTGTTTTTT.

CDR3 amino acids: CARNIARGHTEAFF. CDR3 in DNA: TGTGCCAGAAACATCGCCAGGGGGCACACTGAAGCTTTCTTT. The chain carries TRBV5-3 and TRBJ1-1; 8 bases agree with TRBD1. TRBV5-3 is sorted into the ORF group, with uncertain function. The CDR3 is made up of 14 amino acids. The V and J ends lost 6 bases and 3 bases, in that order; junction bases with no gene match: 7.

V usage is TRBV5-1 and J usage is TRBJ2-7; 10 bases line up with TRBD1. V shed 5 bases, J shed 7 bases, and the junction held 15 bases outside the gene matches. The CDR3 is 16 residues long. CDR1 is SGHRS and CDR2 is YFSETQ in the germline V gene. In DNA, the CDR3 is TGCGCCAGCAGTCCCCCGATTAGGGACAGGGGTCAGGAGCAGTACTTC. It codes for CASSPPIRDRGQEQYF. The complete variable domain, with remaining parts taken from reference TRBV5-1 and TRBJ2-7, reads KAGVTQTPRYLIKTRGQQVTLSCSPISGHRSVSWYQQTPGQGLQFLFEYFSETQRNKGNFPGRFSGRQFSNSRSEMNVSTLELGDSALYLCASSPPIRDRGQEQYFGPGTRLTVT.

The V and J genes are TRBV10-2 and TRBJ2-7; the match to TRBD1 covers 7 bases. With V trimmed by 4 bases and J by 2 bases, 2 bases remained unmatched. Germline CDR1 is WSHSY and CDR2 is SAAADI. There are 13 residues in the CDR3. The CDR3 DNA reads TGCGCCAGCAGTGGGACAGGTGCCTACGAGCAGTACTTC. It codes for CASSGTGAYEQYF.

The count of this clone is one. CDR3: CASSPGGLSSYNEQFF. The DNA for the CDR3 is TGTGCCAGCAGCCCAGGGGGGCTAAGCTCCTACAATGAGCAGTTCTTC. The gene calls are TRBV5-4 and TRBJ2-1; possibly TRBD1 for D (7 bases). Germline V gene sequence: CDR1 SGHNT, CDR2 YYREEE (reference sequence). V lost 4 bases to trimming and J lost 0 bases, with 14 bases between them. The length of the CDR3 is 16 residues.

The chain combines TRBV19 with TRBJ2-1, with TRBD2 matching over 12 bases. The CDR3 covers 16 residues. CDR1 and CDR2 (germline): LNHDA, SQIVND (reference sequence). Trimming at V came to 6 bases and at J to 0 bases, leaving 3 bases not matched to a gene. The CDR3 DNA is TGTGCCAGTAGCGCACTAGCGGGAGGCTCCTACAATGAGCAGTTCTTC. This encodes CASSALAGGSYNEQFF.

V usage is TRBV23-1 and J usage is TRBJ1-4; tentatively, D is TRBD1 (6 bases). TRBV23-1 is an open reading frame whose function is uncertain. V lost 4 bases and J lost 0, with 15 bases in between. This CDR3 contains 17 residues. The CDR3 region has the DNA TGCGCCAGCAGTCCTGACAGGCCCACATCAACTAATGAAAAACTGTTTTTT. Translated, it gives CASSPDRPTSTNEKLFF.